Below are 29 T cell receptor beta chains sequenced from a single sample in a study of blood T cell repertoires in COVID-19. Repertoires were generated with immunoSEQ multiplex PCR, while TCRdb's copy carries only in-frame clones and drops some. Here the sample spans about 250,000 clones, about 82% being singletons. Sequencing used peripheral blood. Receptors originate from a woman aged 80 or older with COVID-19, enrolled during active disease.

This clone turned up a few times. This chain links TRBV2 with TRBJ2-7; 7 positions agree with TRBD1. Germline assignment: CDR1 SNHLY and CDR2 FYNNEI. V shed 7 bases and J 0 bases; nucleotides not matched to a gene: 6. The CDR3 is made up of 14 amino acids. The DNA for the CDR3 is TGTGCCAGCATCCGGGACAGTAGCTCCTACGAGCAGTACGTC. This sequence encodes CASIRDSSSYEQYV.

CDR3 protein: CASSLVGAGGGTGELFF. CDR3 DNA: TGCGCCAGCAGCCTTGTCGGGGCAGGGGGAGGAACCGGGGAGCTGTTTTTT. J is TRBJ2-2 and V is TRBV5-1; TRBD1 might be the D (7 bases). From germline, CDR1 is SGHRS and CDR2 YFSETQ. There are 17 residues in the CDR3. V lost 4 bases to trimming and J lost 5 bases, with 21 bases between them.

V gene TRBV28 combines with J gene TRBJ1-5; D may be TRBD1 (6 bases). V lost 4 bases and J lost 4, with 14 bases in between. The CDR3 loop spans 15 amino acids. CDR1 MDHEN and CDR2 SYDVKM come from the germline V gene. CDR3 in DNA: TGTGCCAGCAGTTCGGACAGCCTAGGGAATCAGCCCCAGCATTTT. The encoded protein is CASSSDSLGNQPQHF. Variable domain in full (rest from reference TRBV28 and TRBJ1-5): DVKVTQSSRYLVKRTGEKVFLECVQDMDHENMFWYRQDPGLGLRLIYFSYDVKMKEKGDIPEGYSVSREKKERFSLILESASTNQTSMYLCASSSDSLGNQPQHFGDGTRLSIL.

The J gene is TRBJ2-1, the V gene TRBV2; TRBD2 might be the D (6 bases). Germline V lookup: CDR1 SNHLY, CDR2 FYNNEI. V was shortened by 3 bases and J by 8 bases, with 17 bases between the two germline ends. The CDR3 spans 15 residues. CDR3 sequence (DNA): TGTGCCAGCAGTGATTCTAGCGCCGGTAACCATGAGCAGTTCTTC. Encoded protein: CASSDSSAGNHEQFF.

The V and J genes are TRBV28 and TRBJ1-6, with unresolved D. The V and J ends lost 4 bases and 0 bases respectively, with 10 bases between them. The CDR3 length is 16 residues. Germline assignment: CDR1 MDHEN and CDR2 SYDVKM. The DNA for the CDR3 is TGTGCCAGCAGTTCGACACAGAGCTCCTATAATTCACCCCTCCACTTT. Translated, it gives CASSSTQSSYNSPLHF.

The chain is built from TRBV7-2 and TRBJ2-5; no clear D. Per the germline V gene, CDR1 is SGHTA and CDR2 is FQGNSA. The length of the CDR3 is 14 residues. V was shortened by 5 bases and J by 2 bases, with 12 bases between the two germline ends. Written as DNA, the CDR3 is TGTGCCAGCAGCCCCAGTCTCATACAAGAGACCCAGTACTTC. It yields the protein CASSPSLIQETQYF.

This chain connects TRBV2 to TRBJ2-1; D might be TRBD2 (6 bases). The V and J ends lost 3 bases and 6 bases respectively, with 9 bases between them. This CDR3 comprises 13 residues. The germline CDR1 and CDR2 sequences are SNHLY and FYNNEI. CDR3 in amino acids: CASSESSVNEQFF. The CDR3 DNA reads TGTGCCAGCAGTGAGTCTAGCGTCAATGAGCAGTTCTTC.

V gene TRBV19 combines with J gene TRBJ2-5; tentatively, D is TRBD2 (5 bases). V was clipped by 5 bases and J by 6 bases, with 13 bases between them. This CDR3 is built from 13 residues. The germline CDR1 and CDR2 sequences are LNHDA and SQIVND (reference sequence). The CDR3 reads CASSLRGRQTQYF. CDR3 DNA sequence: TGTGCCAGTAGTCTTCGGGGTCGGCAGACCCAGTACTTC. Based on the CDR3 plus reference TRBV19 and TRBJ2-5, the full variable domain is DGGITQSPKYLFRKEGQNVTLSCEQNLNHDAMYWYRQDPGQGLRLIYYSQIVNDFQKGDIAEGYSVSREKKESFPLTVTSAQKNPTAFYLCASSLRGRQTQYFGPGTRLLVL.

The chain recombines TRBV19 with TRBJ2-1; TRBD2 aligns across 10 bases. Losses at the gene ends were 3 bases for V and 9 bases for J; bases not matched to a gene: 2. CDR3 length equals 13 residues. From germline, CDR1 is LNHDA and CDR2 SQIVND (reference sequence). The chain's CDR3 is CASSMGLAFEQFF. CDR3 bases: TGTGCCAGTAGTATGGGACTAGCGTTTGAGCAGTTCTTC.

A word on this clone: An end of the junction does not agree with germline; a read error may underlie this. The rearrangement uses TRBV5-6 and TRBJ1-6; 7 positions match TRBD1. CDR3 length: 16 amino acids. Germline V gene sequence: CDR1 SGHDT, CDR2 YYEEEE. The DNA of the CDR3 is TGTGCCAGCAGCTTGGGGACAGGCTCCCATAATTCACCCCTCCACTTT. It encodes CASSLGTGSHNSPLHF.

This rearrangement joins TRBV24-1 to TRBJ2-3; D uncertain. Trimming removed 5 bases at V and 3 bases at J, with 8 bases between. Germline V gene lookup returns CDR1 KGHDR and CDR2 SFDVKD. This CDR3 is 13 amino acids long. The chain's CDR3 is CATSGEKTDTQYF. The CDR3 region has the DNA TGTGCCACCAGTGGCGAGAAAACAGATACGCAGTATTTT.

V and J are TRBV10-2 and TRBJ1-1, with TRBD1 matching over 11 bases. Germline V gives CDR1 WSHSY, CDR2 SAAADI. The CDR3 length is 12 residues. V was pared by 8 bases and J by 4 bases, with 0 bases of the junction left unmatched. CDR3 sequence reads: CASGTGGTEAFF. The CDR3 DNA follows: TGCGCCAGCGGGACAGGGGGCACTGAAGCTTTCTTT.

CDR3 loop: CAWREVNTEAFF. For the CDR3, the DNA is TGTGCCTGGAGGGAGGTGAACACTGAAGCTTTCTTT. The J gene is TRBJ1-1, the V gene TRBV30, with D unresolved. Trimming shortened V by 3 bases and J by 0 bases, and 5 bases separated the two germline ends. The CDR3 is 12 residues long. Per germline, CDR1 GTSNPN and CDR2 SVGIG (reference sequence). The variable domain in full, with the rest retrieved from reference TRBV30 and TRBJ1-1, is SQTIHQWPATLVQPVGSPLSLECTVEGTSNPNLYWYRQAAGRGLQLLFYSVGIGQISSEVPQNLSASRPQDRQFILSSKKLLLSDSGFYLCAWREVNTEAFFGQGTRLTVV.

The rearrangement uses TRBV2 and TRBJ2-3; D perhaps matches TRBD1 (7 bases). The CDR3 totals 14 residues. The ends were cut back, 7 bases at V and 5 bases at J, with 16 bases in the middle. The germline CDR1 and CDR2 sequences are SNHLY and FYNNEI. The CDR3 loop is CASKNRGGGDTQYF. The CDR3 nucleotides are TGTGCCAGCAAGAACAGGGGAGGAGGAGATACGCAGTATTTT.

The chain combines TRBV5-6 with TRBJ1-1, with D possibly being TRBD1 (5 bases). Between the trimmed V and J ends, which lost 4 bases and 2 bases, there was a span of 18 bases. Germline V gene sequence: CDR1 SGHDT, CDR2 YYEEEE. The CDR3 sequence is 16 residues long. The CDR3 loop is CASSTLSRGDNTEAFF. Here the CDR3 DNA reads TGTGCCAGCAGCACCCTTTCAAGGGGCGATAACACTGAAGCTTTCTTT.

The chain is built from TRBV6-5 and TRBJ2-1; 9 bases fit TRBD1. The V and J ends lost 6 bases and 12 bases, in that order; junction bases with no gene match: 9. Germline assignment: CDR1 MNHEY and CDR2 SVGAGI. The CDR3 contains 13 residues. Here the CDR3 DNA reads TGTGCCAGCAGGGACAGGGGTGGGAAGGGGCAGTTCTTC. Amino acid sequence: CASRDRGGKGQFF.

V is TRBV9 and J is TRBJ2-3; 8 bases are shared with TRBD2. Germline V CDR1 and CDR2: SGDLS, YYNGEE. The CDR3 is made up of 16 amino acids. The V and J ends lost 3 bases and 2 bases, in that order; junction bases with no gene match: 8. CDR3 sequence: CASSAGPRGDTDTQYF. CDR3 DNA: TGTGCCAGCAGCGCCGGTCCGCGGGGGGACACAGATACGCAGTATTTT.

This clone was detected once. The CDR3 loop is CASSDRGTGNEKLFF. Written as DNA, the CDR3 is TGTGCCAGCAGTGATCGCGGGACAGGGAATGAAAAACTGTTTTTT. The rearrangement joins TRBV6-1 to TRBJ1-4, with 9 nucleotides matching TRBD1. Germline CDR1 reads MNHNS; CDR2 reads SASEGT. V lost 3 bases to trimming and J lost 5 bases; unmatched junction nucleotides: 4. This CDR3 is 15 amino acids long.

The rearrangement links TRBV6-2 or TRBV6-3 to TRBJ2-2; 8 positions match TRBD2. J was trimmed by 1 base and V by 4 bases; bases with no gene match: 2. The CDR3 has 15 amino acids. The germline gives CDR1 MNHEY, CDR2 SVGEGT. The CDR3 region has the DNA TGTGCCAGCAGTTCACGGGGGGGGAACACCGGGGAGCTGTTTTTT. It yields the protein CASSSRGGNTGELFF.

The CDR3: CASSFNPRETKGVTYGYTF. CDR3 coding DNA: TGCGCCAGCAGCTTCAACCCTCGGGAGACTAAAGGAGTCACATATGGCTACACCTTC. The gene calls are TRBV5-1 and TRBJ1-2, with unresolved D. Trimming took 2 bases from V and 5 from J, leaving 28 bases between them. Germline V gives CDR1 SGHRS, CDR2 YFSETQ. CDR3 length: 19 residues.

V and J are TRBV7-2 and TRBJ2-5; perhaps TRBD2 as D (5 bases). The CDR3 has 15 amino acids. The germline gives CDR1 SGHTA, CDR2 FQGNSA. V was clipped by 5 bases and J by 2 bases, with 15 bases between them. CDR3 coding DNA: TGTGCCAGCAGCGATCGGACGGGGAGACAAGAGACCCAGTACTTC. Amino acids: CASSDRTGRQETQYF.

The V and J genes are TRBV18 and TRBJ1-1; 8 nucleotides match TRBD1. There are 16 residues in the CDR3. The germline V gene encodes CDR1 KGHSH and CDR2 LQKENI. J was trimmed by 1 base and V by 5 bases; bases with no gene match: 9. The CDR3 DNA reads as TGTGCCAGCTCATTATATGCGGGACAGGCGAACACTGAAGCTTTCTTT. It specifies CASSLYAGQANTEAFF.

V gene TRBV6-1 combines with J gene TRBJ1-2, with TRBD1 as a possible D gene (6 bases). The V end lost 5 bases, the J end lost 6 bases, and 13 bases lay between the germline ends. Looked up from germline, CDR1 is MNHNS and CDR2 is SASEGT. The CDR3 is 13 residues long. The CDR3 DNA is TGTGCCAGCAGTCCCGACAGGCCTCATGGCTACACCTTC. Translated: CASSPDRPHGYTF.

The chain employs TRBV7-2 and TRBJ2-3; D gene ambiguous. V gave up 7 bases and J gave up 5 bases, with 10 bases separating them. Per germline, CDR1 SGHTA and CDR2 FQGNSA. This CDR3 is 12 amino acids long. CDR3 sequence (DNA): TGTGCCAGCACCGTTGAGAGAGATACGCAGTATTTT. It codes for CASTVERDTQYF.

This chain links TRBV4-2 with TRBJ2-5; 8 nucleotides align to TRBD2. This CDR3 comprises 15 residues. Germline loops: CDR1 LGHNA, CDR2 YNFKEQ. V dropped 3 bases and J dropped 10; count of bases not matched to a gene: 13. The CDR3 loop is CASSQGGLGKGDQYF. CDR3 DNA sequence: TGTGCCAGCAGCCAGGGGGGACTAGGGAAGGGAGACCAGTACTTC.

The genes are TRBV12-3 or TRBV12-4 and TRBJ1-1, with D uncertain. V lost 1 base to trimming and J lost 2 bases, with 5 bases between them. This CDR3 has 13 amino acids. The CDR3 here is CASSLVVNTEAFF. CDR3 sequence (DNA): TGTGCCAGCAGTTTAGTAGTTAACACTGAAGCTTTCTTT.

A word on this clone: Other DNA sequences in this sample translate to the same CDR3. This chain connects TRBV6-5 to TRBJ1-1, with 7 nucleotides matching TRBD1. Trimming removed 0 bases from V and 3 bases from J; junction bases left unmatched: 4. This CDR3 has 15 amino acids. Germline assignment: CDR1 MNHEY and CDR2 SVGAGI. CDR3: CASSYSDRVDTEAFF. CDR3 DNA: TGTGCCAGCAGTTACTCAGACAGGGTTGACACTGAAGCTTTCTTT.

This chain joins TRBV29-1 and TRBJ2-5, with D maybe TRBD1 (5 bases). This CDR3 has 13 amino acids. Germline assignment: CDR1 SQVTM and CDR2 ANQGSEA. Trimming took 3 bases from V and 1 from J, leaving 9 bases between them. DNA for the CDR3: TGCAGCGTTGACCCAGGGATCCAAGAGACCCAGTACTTC. This sequence encodes CSVDPGIQETQYF. Drawing the rest from reference TRBV29-1 and TRBJ2-5, the complete variable domain is SAVISQKPSRDICQRGTSLTIQCQVDSQVTMMFWYRQQPGQSLTLIATANQGSEATYESGFVIDKFPISRPNLTFSTLTVSNMSPEDSSIYLCSVDPGIQETQYFGPGTRLLVL.

The V and J genes are TRBV28 and TRBJ2-2; D is uncertain. Germline CDR1 is MDHEN and CDR2 is SYDVKM. Trimming took off 7 bases at V and 7 bases at J, with 13 bases between the two ends. The CDR3 has 13 amino acids. The CDR3 coding sequence is TGTGCCAGCATACCTCCAGGTTTCGGGGAGCTGTTTTTT. Translation: CASIPPGFGELFF.